This passage covers 13 T cell receptor beta chains from one sample sequenced in a study of shared clonotypes between healthy human individuals. Method: immunoSEQ multiplex PCR; TCRdb's copy keeps in-frame clones and lacks some. The table has 1,500,000 or so clones, about 96% seen once. Input material: naive CD4+ T cells sorted from blood. As to subset: CD45RA+ positively selected. These receptors were collected from a man under 40 in good health.

V gene TRBV14 combines with J gene TRBJ1-2, with D possibly matching TRBD1 (5 bases). Between the trimmed V and J ends, which lost 0 bases and 8 bases, there was a span of 16 bases. The CDR3 extends over 15 amino acids. The germline CDR1 and CDR2 sequences are SGHDN and FVKESK. The CDR3 nucleotides read TGTGCCAGCAGCCAAGAGATCTTCGGGGGGAACGGCTACACCTTC. Translated: CASSQEIFGGNGYTF.

This chain uses TRBV18 with TRBJ2-7; D remains unclear. The CDR3 is 13 residues long. CDR1 and CDR2 from the germline V gene are KGHSH and LQKENI. The V and J ends lost 3 bases and 7 bases respectively, with 13 bases between them. Written as DNA, the CDR3 is TGTGCCAGCTCACCCTCCAAAGGTTCAGAGCAGTACTTC. Amino acid sequence: CASSPSKGSEQYF.

In regard to this clone: Other DNA sequences in this sample translate to the same CDR3. The chain employs TRBV28 and TRBJ1-5, with a tentative D call TRBD1 (6 bases). V was shortened by 3 bases and J by 1 base, with 10 bases between the two germline ends. Germline V gene data show CDR1 as MDHEN and CDR2 as SYDVKM. The length of the CDR3 is 15 residues. In DNA form, the CDR3 reads TGTGCCAGCAGTTTCAGGGGTCCGAGCAATCAGCCCCAGCATTTT. This gives the protein CASSFRGPSNQPQHF. The full variable domain, rest sourced from reference TRBV28 and TRBJ1-5, is DVKVTQSSRYLVKRTGEKVFLECVQDMDHENMFWYRQDPGLGLRLIYFSYDVKMKEKGDIPEGYSVSREKKERFSLILESASTNQTSMYLCASSFRGPSNQPQHFGDGTRLSIL.

This chain uses TRBV9 with TRBJ2-5; tentative D call: TRBD2 (5 bases). This CDR3 has 14 amino acids. Trimming took off 4 bases at V and 4 bases at J, with 14 bases between the two ends. CDR1 and CDR2 from the germline V gene are SGDLS and YYNGEE. The CDR3 loop reads CASSITDWPETQYF. CDR3 nucleotides: TGTGCCAGCAGCATCACGGACTGGCCAGAGACCCAGTACTTC.

The rearrangement joins TRBV2 to TRBJ2-1, with TRBD2 identical over 11 bases. Germline assignment: CDR1 SNHLY and CDR2 FYNNEI. This CDR3 region has 16 residues. The V segment lost 5 bases and the J segment 7 bases; nucleotides outside the gene matches: 10. The CDR3 coding sequence is TGTGCCAGCAGTATACTACTAGCGGGAGCGGGTAATGAGCAGTTCTTC. Translated, it gives CASSILLAGAGNEQFF.

Here the CDR3 DNA reads TGTGCCAGCAGCTGGGGACAGGGAAGCAATGAGCAGTTCTTC. This codes for CASSWGQGSNEQFF. V is TRBV7-9 and J is TRBJ2-1, with 9 bases that match TRBD1. V was pared by 4 bases and J by 6 bases, with 4 bases of the junction left unmatched. In germline, CDR1 is SEHNR, CDR2 FQNEAQ (reference sequence). The CDR3 contains 14 residues.

This chain links TRBV27 with TRBJ1-4; 10 positions match TRBD1. Germline CDR1 MNHEY, CDR2 SMNVEV (reference sequence). Trimming at V came to 6 bases and at J to 8 bases, leaving 9 bases not matched to a gene. The CDR3 is 15 amino acids. The chain's CDR3 is CASSRTGTGDEKLFF. CDR3 in DNA: TGTGCCAGCAGCCGAACCGGGACAGGGGACGAAAAACTGTTTTTT.

The table lists this clone with a count of one. The V and J genes are TRBV10-3 and TRBJ2-5; a possible D gene is TRBD2 (6 bases). The CDR3 consists of 13 residues. CDR1 and CDR2 from the germline V gene are ENHRY and SYGVKD. Trimming stripped 3 bases from V and 7 bases from J, with 12 bases between. The DNA for the CDR3 is TGTGCCATCAGTGACCACTCCGGGGGGACCCAGTACTTC. Amino acids: CAISDHSGGTQYF.

This rearrangement joins TRBV4-2 to TRBJ2-3; no clear D. V lost 1 base to trimming and J lost 0 bases, with 8 bases between them. The CDR3 is made up of 15 amino acids. Germline V gene data show CDR1 as LGHNA and CDR2 as YNFKEQ. The CDR3 DNA is TGTGCCAGCAGCCAAGGTGTCGGGAGCACAGATACGCAGTATTTT. Protein product: CASSQGVGSTDTQYF.

V is TRBV10-3 and J is TRBJ1-2; D is undetermined. V dropped 6 bases and J dropped 10 bases, with 15 bases sitting between them. This CDR3 region has 12 residues. CDR1 and CDR2 from the germline V gene are ENHRY and SYGVKD. The CDR3, as DNA: TGTGCCATCAGCGCCACCTGGAGGGACTACACCTTC. Translated: CAISATWRDYTF.

This clone was seen just once. The chain has TRBV7-6 and TRBJ2-7; 7 bases align to TRBD2. Germline V CDR1 and CDR2: SGHVS, FNYEAQ. Trimming removed 1 base from V and 1 base from J; junction bases left unmatched: 7. The CDR3 contains 16 residues. The CDR3 spells CASSLGSLAASYEQYF. CDR3 sequence (DNA): TGTGCCAGCAGCTTAGGTTCCCTAGCGGCTTCCTACGAGCAGTACTTC.

The chain couples TRBV15 to TRBJ2-7, with unresolved D. The germline V gene has CDR1 LNHNV and CDR2 YYDKDF (reference sequence). With 1 base removed from V and 1 base from J, the gap between germline ends came to 11 bases. The CDR3 length is 15 residues. CDR3 coding DNA: TGTGCCACCAGCAGAGTGGCACAGCCATCCTACGAGCAGTACTTC. Translating it yields CATSRVAQPSYEQYF.

The chain recombines TRBV7-2 with TRBJ1-1; TRBD1 aligns across 8 bases. The CDR3 contains 15 residues. After removal of 5 bases from V and 3 bases from J, the junction contained 8 bases not matched to a gene. Looked up from germline, CDR1 is SGHTA and CDR2 is FQGNSA. This CDR3 is CASSTRTGSYTEAFF. In nucleotides, the CDR3 is TGTGCCAGCAGCACCCGGACAGGGTCGTACACTGAAGCTTTCTTT. Based on the CDR3 plus reference TRBV7-2 and TRBJ1-1, the full variable domain is GAGVSQSPSNKVTEKGKDVELRCDPISGHTALYWYRQSLGQGLEFLIYFQGNSAPDKSGLPSDRFSAERTGGSVSTLTIQRTQQEDSAVYLCASSTRTGSYTEAFFGQGTRLTVV.